This T cell receptor (beta chain) was observed in a study of blood T cell repertoires in COVID-19. The CDR3 runs 13 residues. Germline lookup yields CDR1 LNHDA and CDR2 SQIVND (reference sequence). V was clipped by 5 bases and J by 4 bases, with 11 bases between them. Measured with immunoSEQ multiplex PCR; TCRdb has only the in-frame clones, and not every one. The sample has 200,000 or so clones; roughly nine tenths are singletons. Source material: peripheral blood. The receptor was derived from a woman between 50 and 59 years old with acute or convalescent COVID-19. This chain uses TRBV19 with TRBJ1-1; perhaps TRBD1 as D (5 bases). The DNA of the CDR3 is TGTGCCAGTAGTTTTGGGGGGGGCACTGAAGCTTTCTTT. Protein: CASSFGGGTEAFF.